A single sample is the source of the 22 T cell receptor beta chains below, sequenced in a study of cytomegalovirus exposure and HLA in healthy donors. Researchers ran the PCR with 60 Vbeta and 13 Jbeta primers. The data were produced by immunoSEQ multiplex PCR, yet TCRdb's version contains in-frame clones alone and is incomplete. The sample contains about 100,000 clones, 76% of which appear only once. Sequenced: PBMCs. These receptors were collected from a man younger than 35 in good health and CMV-seronegative.

V gene TRBV19 combines with J gene TRBJ2-5; D is unresolved. There are 12 residues in the CDR3. Germline V gene lookup returns CDR1 LNHDA and CDR2 SQIVND (reference sequence). V was clipped by 1 base and J by 5 bases, with 5 bases between them. The CDR3 reads CASSIGPETQYF. CDR3 sequence (DNA): TGTGCCAGTAGTATAGGTCCGGAGACCCAGTACTTC.

The genes are TRBV27 and TRBJ1-1; no firm D call. The V end was cut by 6 bases, the J end by 2 bases, with 4 bases between. Germline V gives CDR1 MNHEY, CDR2 SMNVEV (reference sequence). CDR3 length: 11 amino acids. The chain's CDR3 is CASRINTEAFF. The DNA of the CDR3 is TGTGCCAGCAGAATAAACACTGAAGCTTTCTTT.

V gene TRBV28 combines with J gene TRBJ2-7; D is possibly TRBD1 (6 bases). Between the trimmed V and J ends, which lost 5 bases and 5 bases, there was a span of 16 bases. The CDR3 has 14 residues. Germline lookup yields CDR1 MDHEN and CDR2 SYDVKM. CDR3 coding DNA: TGTGCCAGCAGTCAGGACAGCCTATTCGACGAGCAGTACTTC. Protein product: CASSQDSLFDEQYF.

The rearrangement links TRBV27 to TRBJ2-2; D gene ambiguous. The ends were cut back, 2 bases at V and 8 bases at J, with 9 bases in the middle. This CDR3 spans 13 amino acids. CDR1 and CDR2 from the germline V gene are MNHEY and SMNVEV (reference sequence). The CDR3 is CASSLGRTGELFF. CDR3 nucleotides: TGTGCCAGCAGTTTAGGTAGAACTGGGGAGCTGTTTTTT.

This clone was seen only a few times. The rearrangement uses TRBV5-1 and TRBJ1-6; D gene unclear. Germline CDR1 reads SGHRS; CDR2 reads YFSETQ. The length of the CDR3 is 14 residues. Trimming removed 0 bases from V and 9 bases from J, with 10 bases in between. The CDR3, as DNA: TGCGCCAGCAGCTTGGGCAGTAGCGGTTCACCCCTCCACTTT. As protein: CASSLGSSGSPLHF.

The chain employs TRBV11-2 and TRBJ2-5; 8 bases are shared with TRBD1. Looked up from germline, CDR1 is SGHAT and CDR2 is FQNNGV. Trimming at V came to 1 base and at J to 4 bases, leaving 5 bases not matched to a gene. There are 15 residues in the CDR3. The CDR3 loop is CASSLGRGLPETQYF. CDR3 in DNA: TGTGCCAGCAGCTTAGGCAGGGGGCTGCCAGAGACCCAGTACTTC.

The CDR3 nucleotides read TGTGCCAGCAGCTTGACTAGCGGGGGGTACAATGAGCAGTTCTTC. It translates to CASSLTSGGYNEQFF. This rearrangement joins TRBV5-6 to TRBJ2-1; 12 nucleotides align to TRBD2. This CDR3 is built from 15 residues. The trim removed 1 base at V and 4 bases at J, leaving 0 bases unmatched. Germline loops: CDR1 SGHDT, CDR2 YYEEEE.

CDR3 bases: TGTGCCAGCAGTAACACCGCCGAAGCTTTCTTT. It encodes CASSNTAEAFF. J is TRBJ1-1 and V is TRBV11-1; no reliable D call. This CDR3 region has 11 residues. The ends were cut back, 6 bases at V and 8 bases at J, with 10 bases in the middle. Germline V gene data show CDR1 as SGHAT and CDR2 as FQDESV (reference sequence).

The chain recombines TRBV19 with TRBJ2-5; no reliable D call. V lost 3 bases and J lost 5, with 7 bases in between. The length of the CDR3 is 12 residues. From germline, CDR1 is LNHDA and CDR2 SQIVND (reference sequence). The CDR3, as DNA: TGTGCCAGTAGTATCCCTGGCGAGACCCAGTACTTC. Amino acid sequence: CASSIPGETQYF.

The V and J genes are TRBV7-3 and TRBJ2-3; weak D call: TRBD2 (6 bases). Trimming left V 5 bases short and J 12 bases short, with 24 bases between. Germline loops: CDR1 SGHTA, CDR2 FQGTGA. The CDR3 has 15 amino acids. The CDR3 DNA is TGTGCCAGCAGCCCCAATGGGAAAGGCGGGACTCCCCAGTATTTT. Translating gives CASSPNGKGGTPQYF.

The chain uses TRBV5-4 and TRBJ2-5; 7 positions agree with TRBD2. Looked up from germline, CDR1 is SGHNT and CDR2 is YYREEE (reference sequence). The CDR3 covers 14 residues. After removal of 2 bases from V and 5 bases from J, the junction contained 6 bases not matched to a gene. CDR3 in amino acids: CASSFPGGLETQYF. The DNA for the CDR3 is TGTGCCAGCAGCTTCCCCGGGGGGTTGGAGACCCAGTACTTC. Full variable domain (remainder filled in from reference TRBV5-4 and TRBJ2-5): ETGVTQSPTHLIKTRGQQVTLRCSSQSGHNTVSWYQQALGQGPQFIFQYYREEENGRGNFPPRFSGLQFPNYSSELNVNALELDDSALYLCASSFPGGLETQYFGPGTRLLVL.

The CDR3 region has the DNA TGTGCCAGCAGCCCCGGGGGGGGCACCTCCTACGAGCAGTACTTC. Translating gives CASSPGGGTSYEQYF. The V call is TRBV9, the J call TRBJ2-7; 8 bases are a match to TRBD2. J was trimmed by 0 bases and V by 4 bases; bases with no gene match: 6. The CDR3 is made up of 15 amino acids. Germline V gives CDR1 SGDLS, CDR2 YYNGEE.

The V call is TRBV6-1, the J call TRBJ2-7; 9 bases are shared with TRBD1. This CDR3 spans 14 amino acids. After removal of 7 bases from V and 1 base from J, the junction contained 5 bases not matched to a gene. Germline V CDR1 and CDR2: MNHNS, SASEGT. The CDR3 DNA reads as TGTGCCAGCACGTCCGGACAGGGGTCCTACGAGCAGTACTTC. This sequence encodes CASTSGQGSYEQYF.

J is TRBJ1-6 and V is TRBV7-6; 7 nucleotides line up with TRBD1. Germline CDR1 and CDR2: SGHVS and FNYEAQ. This CDR3 has 16 amino acids. The V and J ends lost 5 bases and 9 bases, in that order; junction bases with no gene match: 13. Here the CDR3 reads CASSPLEQGSGSPLHF. The DNA for the CDR3 is TGTGCCAGCAGCCCTCTTGAACAGGGGTCAGGTTCACCCCTCCACTTT. Supplemented by reference TRBV7-6 and TRBJ1-6, the full variable domain reads GAGVSQSPRYKVTKRGQDVALRCDPISGHVSLYWYRQALGQGPEFLTYFNYEAQQDKSGLPNDRFSAERPEGSISTLTIQRTEQRDSAMYRCASSPLEQGSGSPLHFGNGTRLTVT.

This clone was counted ten times or more. The genes are TRBV5-1 and TRBJ1-3; D is possibly TRBD1 (5 bases). The germline V and J ends were trimmed by 3 bases and 3 bases, with 19 bases remaining between them. Germline CDR1 SGHRS, CDR2 YFSETQ. The CDR3 contains 17 residues. The CDR3 loop is CASSYRLDAGRGNTIYF. DNA of the CDR3: TGCGCCAGCAGCTACCGACTCGATGCGGGACGTGGAAACACCATATATTTT. Full variable domain (rest looked up from reference TRBV5-1 and TRBJ1-3): KAGVTQTPRYLIKTRGQQVTLSCSPISGHRSVSWYQQTPGQGLQFLFEYFSETQRNKGNFPGRFSGRQFSNSRSEMNVSTLELGDSALYLCASSYRLDAGRGNTIYFGEGSWLTVV.

The rearrangement joins TRBV6-1 to TRBJ2-6; no definite D call. Germline loops: CDR1 MNHNS, CDR2 SASEGT. Trimming took 3 bases from V and 1 from J, leaving 10 bases between them. The CDR3 has 16 amino acids. The CDR3 coding sequence is TGTGCCAGCAGTGATAGGCGGAGTTCTGGGGCCAACGTCCTGACTTTC. Amino acids: CASSDRRSSGANVLTF.

This clone was recorded only once. The chain employs TRBV19 and TRBJ2-3, with 11 bases lining up with TRBD2. The CDR3 has 16 residues. V was pared by 4 bases and J by 2 bases, with 5 bases of the junction left unmatched. CDR1 LNHDA and CDR2 SQIVND come from the germline V gene (reference sequence). The chain's CDR3 is CASSNLAGGLTDTQYF. In nucleotides, the CDR3 is TGTGCCAGTAGTAACCTAGCGGGGGGCCTCACAGATACGCAGTATTTT.

J is TRBJ1-1 and V is TRBV19; D gene ambiguous. Trimming cost V 1 base and J 11 bases, with 11 bases left between them. Germline CDR1 is LNHDA and CDR2 is SQIVND (reference sequence). The CDR3 contains 12 residues. This CDR3 reads CASSIARGRAFF. Here the CDR3 DNA reads TGTGCCAGTAGTATAGCAAGAGGGCGCGCTTTCTTT.

This chain links TRBV9 with TRBJ2-1, with 11 bases aligning to TRBD2. With V trimmed by 2 bases and J by 3 bases, 7 bases remained unmatched. In germline, CDR1 is SGDLS, CDR2 YYNGEE. The CDR3 loop spans 17 amino acids. CDR3 sequence: CASSVLAGGRIYNEQFF. The CDR3 DNA is TGTGCCAGCAGCGTCCTAGCGGGGGGTAGAATCTACAATGAGCAGTTCTTC.

This clone appeared a single time. The V and J genes are TRBV4-3 and TRBJ1-4; the match to TRBD1 covers 8 bases. Germline V gene lookup returns CDR1 LGHNA and CDR2 YSLEER. The CDR3 runs 17 residues. V shed 0 bases, J shed 6 bases, and the junction held 9 bases outside the gene matches. The CDR3 DNA is TGCGCCAGCAGCCAAGATCTAGGCGCAGGGGGCGATGAAAAACTGTTTTTT. Encoded protein: CASSQDLGAGGDEKLFF.

The CDR3 sequence: CASSLGGAGQPQHF. CDR3 bases: TGTGCCAGCAGTTTAGGGGGGGCAGGTCAGCCCCAGCATTTT. J is TRBJ1-5 and V is TRBV27, with D maybe TRBD1 (6 bases). Trimming removed 2 bases at V and 6 bases at J, with 11 bases between. The length of the CDR3 is 14 residues. CDR1 MNHEY and CDR2 SMNVEV come from the germline V gene (reference sequence).

The chain has TRBV6-1 and TRBJ2-7; D is possibly TRBD2 (5 bases). The V and J ends lost 6 bases and 5 bases respectively, with 11 bases between them. The length of the CDR3 is 12 residues. CDR1 is MNHNS, CDR2 SASEGT, per germline. The CDR3 is CASRSLRDEQYF. The CDR3 region has the DNA TGTGCCAGCAGGTCCCTGAGGGACGAGCAGTACTTC.